This TCR beta chain was recorded in a study of cytomegalovirus exposure and HLA in healthy donors. PCR employed 60 Vbeta and 13 Jbeta primers. Repertoires were generated with immunoSEQ multiplex PCR, while TCRdb's copy carries only in-frame clones and drops some. The table shows roughly 150,000 clones, with over 75% occurring only once. The material sequenced was PBMCs. This clonotype originated in a woman aged 18 to 35 in good health and CMV-seronegative.

The DNA for the CDR3 is TGTGCCACCAGCAGACTCGGGTACAGGGGTGGGGAGACCCAGTACTTC. This translates into CATSRLGYRGGETQYF. The chain recombines TRBV15 with TRBJ2-5; the match to TRBD1 covers 7 bases. The V and J ends lost 2 bases and 5 bases, in that order; junction bases with no gene match: 11. CDR1 and CDR2 (germline): LNHNV, YYDKDF (reference sequence). CDR3 size: 16 residues.